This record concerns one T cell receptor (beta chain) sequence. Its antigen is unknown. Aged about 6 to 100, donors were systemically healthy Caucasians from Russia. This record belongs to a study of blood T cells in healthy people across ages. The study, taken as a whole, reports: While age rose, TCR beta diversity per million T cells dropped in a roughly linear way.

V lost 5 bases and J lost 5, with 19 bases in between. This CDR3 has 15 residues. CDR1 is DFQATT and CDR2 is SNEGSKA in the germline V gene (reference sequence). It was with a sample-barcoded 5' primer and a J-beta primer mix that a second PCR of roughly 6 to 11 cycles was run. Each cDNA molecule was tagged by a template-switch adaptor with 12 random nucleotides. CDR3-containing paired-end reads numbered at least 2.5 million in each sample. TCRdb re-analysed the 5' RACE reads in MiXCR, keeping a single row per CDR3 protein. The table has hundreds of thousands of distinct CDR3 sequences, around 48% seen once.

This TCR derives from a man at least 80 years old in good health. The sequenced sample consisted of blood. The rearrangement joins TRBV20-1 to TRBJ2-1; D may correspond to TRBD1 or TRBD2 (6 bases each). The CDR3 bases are TGCAGTGCTCACCCGGGTGCGGGACACGACAATGAGCAGTTCTTC. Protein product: CSAHPGAGHDNEQFF.